The entry below gives a single T cell receptor beta chain sequence along with its context. Its antigen remains unknown. Germline trimming cut 5 bases from V and 8 bases from J; bases unmatched to any gene: 11. Germline V gives CDR1 MNHNY, CDR2 SVGAGI (reference sequence). The CDR3 length is 15 residues. These data are taken from a study of healthy donors' naive CD4 and CD8 T cells. Study-level results: Chains were not paired, since alpha and beta were sequenced in bulk. Roughly an eighth of CD4/CD8 propensity variance appeared explained by V, J and CDR3 charge.

A linear amplification protocol produced the TCR libraries from about 510 ng of total RNA. Each CDR3 protein is one row after TCRdb ran MiXCR on the reads. Of about 180,000 distinct CDR3 sequences in the sample, about 76% were seen once. Naive T cells were sorted: CD4+CD8-CD45RO-CD45RA+ for CD4+, CD8+CD4-CD45RA+CD27bright for CD8+. The TCR sequence derives from a pool of human donors in good health; the sample pools cells from several healthy donors. V usage is TRBV6-6 and J usage is TRBJ1-2; 10 nucleotides line up with TRBD1. The source material was naive CD4+ and CD8+ T cells sorted from blood, pooled from several donors. This chain's CDR3 is CASSTRDRGPGGYTF. In DNA, the CDR3 is TGTGCCAGCAGTACCCGGGACAGGGGCCCGGGGGGCTACACCTTC.